This T cell receptor beta chain is from a study of chemoradiotherapy in HPV16-positive cancers. Generated by immunoSEQ multiplex PCR, the TCRdb table keeps only in-frame clones and is missing some. The table lists 5,200 or so clones, around 80% of them singletons. This clone was seen only a few times. The TCR comes from a human donor with HPV-associated anogenital cancer. The material was tumor tissue, obtained from a patient who underwent chemoradiotherapy.

CDR3 coding DNA: TGTGCCACCAGCAGAGAGGCGACAGGGGATATCTTTAACTATGGCTACACCTTC. Its translation is CATSREATGDIFNYGYTF. This chain joins TRBV15 and TRBJ1-2, with TRBD1 matching 8 bases. With V trimmed by 0 bases and J by 1 base, 10 bases remained unmatched. CDR1 LNHNV and CDR2 YYDKDF come from the germline V gene (reference sequence). The CDR3 sequence is 18 residues long.